This T cell receptor (beta chain) came from a study of T cell clonality in common variable immunodeficiency. General study results and limits: CVID patient heterogeneity limited repertoire-clinical complication correlations. What drives increased CVID clonality needs T cell subpopulation sequencing. Fewer deletions and N-nucleotide insertions were reportedly seen in common variable immunodeficiency TCR beta sequences.

This clone was observed at least ten times. The target antigen is unknown. The read terminates 3 residues before the CDR3 end, so the remaining end is supplied by the germline J gene. TCRdb keeps only in-frame clones here, not all; method: immunoSEQ multiplex PCR. The data show 55,000 or so clones, with none appearing a single time. The CDR3 runs to 12 residues. Germline CDR1 SGHTA, CDR2 FQGNSA. The ends were cut back, 4 bases at V and 4 bases at J, with 5 bases in the middle. The sequenced sample consisted of peripheral blood mononuclear cells. This chain uses TRBV7-2 with TRBJ2-1; D unresolved. This TCR derives from a person between 18 and 75 years old in good health. CDR3 in amino acids: CASSSEYNEQFF. The DNA read from the CDR3 is TGTGCCAGCAGCTCAGAGTACAATGAG.